This T cell receptor (beta chain) derives from a study of T-cell memory formation after mild COVID-19. Study-level results: Among contracting clones, CD4+ were mainly CM/EM and CD8+ enriched in EMRA.

A word on this clonotype: Antigen specificity is unknown.

TCRalpha and TCRbeta libraries used 5'RACE with constant-segment primers and UMIs. MiXCR, applied by TCRdb to the 5' RACE reads, yields one record per CDR3 protein. This sample has fewer than 75,000 distinct CDR3 sequences; more than 10% occur once, and the top ten carry approximately 24%. The ends were cut back, 4 bases at V and 3 bases at J, with 9 bases in the middle. Germline CDR1 and CDR2: SGHTA and FQGNSA. CDR3 length equals 13 residues. The J gene is TRBJ1-2, the V gene TRBV7-2; no firm D call. The sequenced material came from PBMCs or a T cell subset sorted from them (not recorded which). The receptor was derived from a man aged 18 to 30 who had mild COVID-19 (a few samples of this study predate the infection). Cell type and time point are not known. CDR3 DNA: TGTGCCAGCAGCTCCGCAGAATACTATGGCTACACCTTC. Residues: CASSSAEYYGYTF.